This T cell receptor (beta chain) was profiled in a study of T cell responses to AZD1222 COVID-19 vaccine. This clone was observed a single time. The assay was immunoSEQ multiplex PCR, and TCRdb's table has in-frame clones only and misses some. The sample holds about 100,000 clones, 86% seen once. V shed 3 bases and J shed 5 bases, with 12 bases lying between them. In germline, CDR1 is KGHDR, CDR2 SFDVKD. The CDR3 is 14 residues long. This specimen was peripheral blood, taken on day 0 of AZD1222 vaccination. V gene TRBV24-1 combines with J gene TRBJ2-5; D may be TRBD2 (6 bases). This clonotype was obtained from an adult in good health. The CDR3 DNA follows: TGTGCCACCAGTGATGGGGGGAGTTGGGAGACCCAGTACTTC. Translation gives CATSDGGSWETQYF.